This T cell receptor beta chain stems from a study of shared clonotypes between healthy human individuals. About this clone: As yet, its antigen is unknown.

The investigators split CD4+ cells into a CD45RA+ naive subset and a CD45RA-negative memory subset. Study outcomes and limitations: Larger estimated richness was generally recorded for naive subsets relative to memory subsets.

The method was immunoSEQ multiplex PCR; TCRdb's version includes in-frame clones alone and lacks a portion of them. The table shows 740,000 or so clones, with around 78% occurring only once. Germline CDR1 SGHTA, CDR2 FQGNSA. This CDR3 comprises 14 residues. Germline trimming cut 7 bases from V and 2 bases from J; bases unmatched to any gene: 8. Sequencing was performed on memory CD4+ T cells sorted from blood. Subset defined: CD45RA-negative fraction. This receptor was obtained from a young woman in good health. The chain recombines TRBV7-2 with TRBJ2-7, with 7 bases identical to TRBD2. CDR3 residues: CASTTLAAAYEQYF. The CDR3 coding sequence is TGTGCCAGCACTACTCTAGCGGCCGCCTACGAGCAGTACTTC.